This T cell receptor (beta chain) was identified in a study of beta chain features in type 1 diabetes. The wider study: Healthy donors, compared against patients, showed similar age, gender and cell yields.

V lost 2 bases and J lost 4, with 11 bases in between. From germline, CDR1 is MGHDK and CDR2 SYGVNS. CDR3 size: 14 residues. General study findings and limits: Insertions were fewer and deletions more numerous at VDJ junctions in type 1 diabetes patients. Possibly, sequencing cDNA over-represented cells that had high TCR expression levels.

Regarding this clone: Its antigen is undetermined.

As every portion of the isolated RNA was reverse transcribed, the sequencing read expressed TCRB transcripts. The method was immunoSEQ multiplex PCR; TCRdb's version includes in-frame clones alone and lacks a portion of them. The table records 350,000 to 450,000 clones, roughly 14% of them present only once. The authors obtained over 98% purity in all sorted populations. The rearrangement uses TRBV25-1 and TRBJ1-1; D gene unclear. This clonotype was sampled from a man under 40 in good health. The source material was naive CD4+ T cells from blood. The CDR3 nucleotides are TGTGCCAGCAGTGAAGCGCAAGGGATCACTGAAGCTTTCTTT. Its protein is CASSEAQGITEAFF.